This is a list of T cell receptor beta chains from one sample in a study of blood T cell repertoires in COVID-19. The data were produced by immunoSEQ multiplex PCR, yet TCRdb's version contains in-frame clones alone and is incomplete. The table has fewer than 250,000 clones, roughly 89% seen once. Sequenced sample: peripheral blood. The receptors were gathered from a man in his fifties or sixties who had recovered from COVID-19. CDR3s include the opening cysteine and the closing phenylalanine or tryptophan. The order of the fields is V gene, D gene, clone size, J gene, CDR3 DNA, CDR3 protein. A D gene is named only where the DNA matches it firmly. Not every row has a clone size; where given, it reads once, few, many or a size class.

>TRBV7-2|TRBD2|-|TRBJ2-3
TGTGCCAGCAGCTTAATTCCGGCGGGAGGGTCATCAGATACGCAGTATTTT
CASSLIPAGGSSDTQYF
>TRBV19|-|-|TRBJ1-2
TGTGCCAGTAGCGACTCGAGGCAGGGCAACTATGGCTACACCTTC
CASSDSRQGNYGYTF
>TRBV7-2|TRBD2|-|TRBJ2-5
TGTGCCAGCAGGCTAGCGGGGCCGGGAGAGACCCAGTACTTC
CASRLAGPGETQYF
>TRBV10-2|TRBD2|few|TRBJ2-3
TGCGCCAGCAGTGCGTCGGGGGGGTATACGCAGTATTTT
CASSASGGYTQYF
>TRBV7-8|-|-|TRBJ1-6
TGTGCCAGCAGCTTAGCCGAAGGAGGGAATAATTCACCCCTCCACTTT
CASSLAEGGNNSPLHF
>TRBV4-2|-|-|TRBJ1-5
TGTGCCAGCAGCCAAGGGCCCCGCAGGGAGGGTCAGCCCCAGCATTTT
CASSQGPRREGQPQHF
>TRBV20-1|TRBD1|-|TRBJ1-4
TGCAGTGGGGTCAGGGGGCAGAAACTGTTTTTT
CSGVRGQKLFF
>TRBV12-5|TRBD1|-|TRBJ2-5
TGTGCTAGTGGTTTGGGGACAGGGGACCAGACCCAGTACTTC
CASGLGTGDQTQYF
>TRBV9|TRBD1|-|TRBJ1-3
TGTGCCAGCAGCGCGGAGCCCCGACAGGGGCGGCCTGGAAACACCATATATTTT
CASSAEPRQGRPGNTIYF
>TRBV24-1|-|-|TRBJ2-1
TGTGCCACCAGTGATGCCTCACCCGGGACATACAATGAGCAGTTCTTC
CATSDASPGTYNEQFF
>TRBV2|-|-|TRBJ1-5
TGTGCCAGCAGTGAGAATAGGGGTAGCAATCAGCCCCAGCATTTT
CASSENRGSNQPQHF
>TRBV28|TRBD2|-|TRBJ2-3
TGTGCCAGCAGTTTATGGCCTCCCCCCGATGCGGGAGGGTTCACACATATCAGCGAGCAGTATTTT
CASSLWPPPDAGGFTHISEQYF
>TRBV5-5|-|-|TRBJ1-2
TGTGCCAGCAGCTTGGATCGAAACAGCTATGGCTACACCTTC
CASSLDRNSYGYTF
>TRBV7-2|TRBD2|-|TRBJ2-5
TGTGCCAGCAGCTTAGGTGTTCTAGCGGGGGGCTTCCGGGAGACCCAGTACTTC
CASSLGVLAGGFRETQYF
>TRBV27|-|-|TRBJ2-6
TGTGCCAGCAGAGACAGGTTGAACTCTGGGGCCAACGTCCTGACTTTC
CASRDRLNSGANVLTF
>TRBV7-2|TRBD1|-|TRBJ2-7
TGTGCCAGCAGATCCAGCCGGGACAGTCCTCCCTCCGAGCAGTACTTC
CASRSSRDSPPSEQYF
>TRBV7-2|-|-|TRBJ2-7
TGTGCCAGCAGCTATGGGTTAGCCTCCTACGAGCAGTACTTC
CASSYGLASYEQYF
>TRBV4-3|-|-|TRBJ2-2
TGCGCCAGCAGCCAAGAAGGGAGCACCGGGGAGCTGTTTTTT
CASSQEGSTGELFF
>TRBV6-5|TRBD1|once|TRBJ2-7
TGTGCCAGCAGACCGACAGGGGGCCTTTCCTACGAGCAGTACTTC
CASRPTGGLSYEQYF
>TRBV9|-|-|TRBJ2-5
TGTGCCAGCTTTCTCATAACTAAATCCGCCCAAGAGACCCAGTACTTC
CASFLITKSAQETQYF
>TRBV11-2|TRBD2|many|TRBJ2-2
TGTGCCAGCAGCTTGAGGACTAGCGGCTTCACCGGGGAGCTGTTTTTT
CASSLRTSGFTGELFF
>TRBV2|-|-|TRBJ1-5
TGTGCCAGCAGGCAGGGTTATAGCAATCAGCCCCAGCATTTT
CASRQGYSNQPQHF
>TRBV7-9|-|-|TRBJ2-3
TGTGCCAGCAGCTTAGGACAGCCCACAGATACGCAGTATTTT
CASSLGQPTDTQYF
>TRBV25-1|-|-|TRBJ1-1
TGTGCCAGCTCCAGGACAGCCACCGACACTGAAGCTTTCTTT
CASSRTATDTEAFF
>TRBV9|-|many|TRBJ2-6
TGTGCCAGCAGCGGGGACATCGCTGGGGCCAACGTCCTGACTTTC
CASSGDIAGANVLTF
>TRBV19|-|once|TRBJ1-4
TGTGCCAGTAGTTTCCGTCCCAGTTTGGATGAAAAACTGTTTTTT
CASSFRPSLDEKLFF
>TRBV5-6|-|-|TRBJ2-5
TGTGCCAGCAGTACCCCGCCAGAGAGGGAGACCCAGTACTTC
CASSTPPERETQYF
>TRBV5-1|-|-|TRBJ2-6
TGCGCCAGCAGCTCCGGGACTGGGGCCAACGTCCTGACTTTC
CASSSGTGANVLTF
>TRBV21-1|-|-|TRBJ2-7
-
CASSKALWVAGGNYEQYF
>TRBV5-4|TRBD2|-|TRBJ2-1
TGTGCCAGCAGCTTTGGGACTAGCGGTTACAATGAGCAGTTCTTC
CASSFGTSGYNEQFF
>TRBV30|-|-|TRBJ1-6
TGTGCCTGGGGGCCCCTCAGCTCCTATAATTCACCCCTCCACTTT
CAWGPLSSYNSPLHF